This T cell receptor (beta chain) emerged from a study of blood T cells in healthy people across ages. The CDR3 covers 15 residues. With 1 base clipped from V and 3 bases from J, the junction kept 2 bases outside the gene matches. Per the germline V gene, CDR1 is SGHRS and CDR2 is YFSETQ. PCR was performed a second time for about 7 to 12 cycles using a sample-barcoded 5' primer and a J-beta primer mix. TCRdb independently ran MiXCR on the 5' RACE reads; one entry per CDR3 protein. The profile shows under 850,000 distinct CDR3 sequences, around 36% of them singletons. This clonotype was counted a few times.

The sequenced sample consisted of blood. The chain employs TRBV5-1 and TRBJ1-5; 9 bases align to TRBD1. The sequence came from a man aged 18 to 30 in good health. The CDR3 DNA sequence: TGCGCCAGCAGCTTGTGGACAGGGGACAATCAGCCCCAGCATTTT. Its translation: CASSLWTGDNQPQHF.